The clone carrying this TCR beta chain was observed many times. TCRdb ran MiXCR on the 5' RACE reads and lists one entry per CDR3 protein. This table has about 350,000 distinct CDR3 sequences, roughly 13% appearing once. This CDR3 has 14 residues. V lost 4 bases to trimming and J lost 4 bases; unmatched junction nucleotides: 6. Per the germline V gene, CDR1 is LGHDT and CDR2 is YNNKEL (reference sequence). These data originate in a study of T-cell memory formation after mild COVID-19. The rearrangement uses TRBV3-1 and TRBJ1-1; 7 nucleotides line up with TRBD1. This receptor was obtained from a man younger than 35 who had mild COVID-19 (a few samples of this study predate the infection). Cell type and time point are not known. Sample: PBMCs or a T cell subset sorted from them (not recorded which). CDR3 sequence reads: CASSLRQGGTEAFF. The CDR3 bases are TGTGCCAGCAGCCTGAGACAGGGTGGCACTGAAGCTTTCTTT.